The sequence of this T cell receptor beta chain was determined in a study of monozygotic twins with cystic fibrosis. Study information: With about 16 PCR cycles, barcoded libraries came from roughly 3 micrograms of fragmented DNA. General study points: J usage was most co-twin-similar in 8 of 16 pairs, V in 13. Low clonality (median roughly 0.009) suggested a mostly naive repertoire.

Of note for this clone: Antigen unknown.

Here immunoSEQ multiplex PCR was the method, and the copy in TCRdb shows in-frame clones only, minus some. Of approximately 20,000 clones listed, 95% to 98% are singletons. Germline values: CDR1 MNHNS, CDR2 SASEGT. Trimming removed 6 bases from V and 0 bases from J, with 11 bases in between. This CDR3 contains 14 residues. What was sequenced was blood. This receptor was obtained from a girl between 5 and 17 years old with cystic fibrosis. The chain combines TRBV6-1 with TRBJ1-1, with D uncertain. The CDR3 loop is CASRAGFMNTEAFF. The CDR3 DNA sequence: TGTGCCAGCAGAGCGGGATTCATGAACACTGAAGCTTTCTTT.